The TCR beta chain under discussion was sequenced for a study of T cells in Graves' hyperthyroidism and ophthalmopathy. This clonotype was seen ten or more times. Germline CDR1 is SGHAT and CDR2 is FQNNGV. V was trimmed by 0 bases and J by 0 bases, leaving 10 bases between them. CDR3 length: 16 amino acids. RNA transcripts served as the template for amplifying TCR beta CDR3 regions. With the HTBI primer set, the TCR CDR3 went through a first round of RT-PCR. TCRdb re-analysed the multiplex PCR reads in MiXCR, keeping a single row per CDR3 protein. Of about 350,000 distinct CDR3 sequences listed, 15% to 20% are singletons.

The chain recombines TRBV11-2 with TRBJ2-3, with no clear D. This TCR was sampled from a woman between 35 and 50 years old with Graves' ophthalmopathy. Sequences were obtained from blood. The CDR3 DNA reads as TGTGCCAGCAGCTTAGATTATCCAGTTAGCACAGATACGCAGTATTTT. Its protein is CASSLDYPVSTDTQYF.